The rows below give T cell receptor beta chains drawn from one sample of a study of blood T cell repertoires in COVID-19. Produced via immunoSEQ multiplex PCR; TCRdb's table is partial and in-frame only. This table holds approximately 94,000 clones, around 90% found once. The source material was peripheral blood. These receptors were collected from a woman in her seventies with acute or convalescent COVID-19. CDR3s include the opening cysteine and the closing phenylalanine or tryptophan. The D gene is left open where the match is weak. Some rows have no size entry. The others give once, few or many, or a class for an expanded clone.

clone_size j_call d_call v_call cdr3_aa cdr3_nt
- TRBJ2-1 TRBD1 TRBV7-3 CASSYPGAGQGVYEQFF TGTGCCAGCAGCTACCCCGGTGCGGGACAGGGGGTCTATGAGCAGTTCTTC
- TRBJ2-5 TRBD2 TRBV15 CATSRVAGGTETQYF TGTGCCACCAGCAGAGTCGCGGGGGGTACAGAGACCCAGTACTTC
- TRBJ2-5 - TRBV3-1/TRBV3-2 CASSQVAIQETQYF TGTGCCAGCAGCCAAGTAGCCATACAAGAGACCCAGTACTTC
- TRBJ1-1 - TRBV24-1 CATSVGGSNEAFF TGTGCCACCAGTGTTGGAGGGTCGAATGAAGCTTTCTTT
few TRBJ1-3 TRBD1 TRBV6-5 CASTPTGGGNTIYF TGTGCCAGCACCCCGACAGGGGGTGGAAACACCATATATTTT
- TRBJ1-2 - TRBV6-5 CASRTQLSGDYGYTF TGTGCCAGCAGGACACAGTTGTCTGGTGACTATGGCTACACCTTC
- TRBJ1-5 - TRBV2 CASSGEATRGNQPQHF TGTGCCAGCAGTGGGGAGGCCACACGTGGCAATCAGCCCCAGCATTTT
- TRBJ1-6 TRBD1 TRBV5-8 CASRAGTGNSPLHF TGTGCCAGCAGGGCCGGGACAGGGAATTCACCCCTCCACTTT
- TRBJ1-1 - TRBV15 CATSRGGHGGNTEAFF TGTGCCACCAGCAGAGGTGGACACGGGGGGAACACTGAAGCTTTCTTT
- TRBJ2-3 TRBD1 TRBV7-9 CASRRAGTGRDTQYF TGTGCCAGCAGAAGAGCCGGGACAGGGCGAGATACGCAGTATTTT